Included here is one T cell receptor (beta chain) sequence, with context. Its binding antigen is unknown. One base away there is no much larger clone; base qualities are not given. The data stem from a study of cytomegalovirus exposure and HLA in healthy donors (dated by TCRdb to about 2017). Broadly, across the study: The roughly 700 repertoires of the first cohort and the 95 to 150 validation repertoires were produced on the same platform, according to a later analysis. The aim of the study was to test whether cataloging public T cell receptors could identify signatures of past pathogen exposure. A separate validation cohort of some 130 different subjects was used in addition to the roughly 640-subject first cohort. To predict cytomegalovirus infection status, the study combined high-throughput TCR immunosequencing, statistical association of individual TCRs with disease status, and machine learning.

Separate from the roughly 660-subject first cohort, the validation cohort of over 90 subjects was the group to which the donors belonged. The library relied on the immunoSEQ multiplex PCR assay. Processing in the source paper ran as follows. To diagnose cytomegalovirus status from the catalog of TCR beta chain sequences, a statistical classification framework was built. TCRdb provides this immuneACCESS table in a form limited to in-frame rearrangements. Some clones are lacking; in checked studies, under half of them reflect an unresolved V gene, and why the rest are absent is not known. V, J and clone size are those of that table, while D and trimming were read from the DNA. In this sample the table shows roughly 250,000 clones, approximately 87% of which occur a single time. The top ten hold around 3% of the sample. Broad study findings and their caveats: In the study, about 150 TCR beta chains were listed as associated with cytomegalovirus. All 120 or so repertoires were used to score co-occurrence in the validation cohort in a later analysis, because that analysis had no HLA typing for the cohort. Cytomegalovirus status was reported to be diagnosed by the classifier with high specificity and sensitivity in both the original and validation cohorts. It was suggested by the authors that the approach could potentially be generalized to other disease states and immunological phenotypes. While some public TCRs were present in many individuals, most TCR sequences turned up only very rarely across donors. In a later analysis, TCRs clustered in the first cohort were found to also tend to co-occur in the 120 or so validation repertoires, with 90% to 95% of cluster scores above 0. A few of the identified cytomegalovirus-associated TCR beta chains were confirmed in vitro to be specific for cytomegalovirus antigens.

CDR1 and CDR2 were assigned from the germline V gene as SGHDT and YYEEEE. The germline V end is reduced by 6 bases and the J end by 6 bases; junction bases left unmatched: 7. The CDR3 covers 13 residues, taking in both the cysteine and the phenylalanine. Just CDR3 DNA is preserved here, 39 bases in frame from base 1. This TCR came from a man aged 18 to 30 in good health and CMV-seronegative. Sequences were obtained from PBMCs. The V gene is TRBV5-6 and the J gene is TRBJ1-2, with 8 middle bases fitting TRBD1. The DNA reads TGTGCCAGCAAAGCAGGGGGCTGGAATGGCTACACCTTC. Translated, this gives CASKAGGWNGYTF.